Described below is a single TCR beta chain sequence and its context. This sample is drawn from a study of blood T cell repertoires in COVID-19. About the research overall: The analysed material was cDNA or gDNA that came from T cells, B-cell-depleted T cells, or PBMCs.

The J segment lost 2 bases and the V segment lost 5 bases, leaving 3 bases of the junction unmatched. Germline-derived CDR1 and CDR2 are MDHEN and SYDVKM. This CDR3 contains 14 residues. The study recruited people aged about 18 to 89 years across 24 US areas. All recovered Cohort 3 donors got two negative PCRs, got clearance, or saw symptom resolution. Per the original data handling: Estimation of nucleated cell counts was performed using reference gene primer amplification. The protocol was immunoSEQ multiplex PCR, while the TCRdb copy is restricted to in-frame clones and leaves out a portion. V and J calls and clone size are given by that table; D and trimming were obtained from the DNA. The sample gives 150,000 to 200,000 clones, around 80% of which show up once; about an eighth is in the top ten.

The source of this sequence is a woman aged 55-69 years who had recovered from COVID-19. This chain uses TRBV28 with TRBJ2-7; TRBD1 aligns across 10 bases. The sequencing input was PBMCs or T cells enriched from blood (not recorded which). The CDR3 DNA follows: TGTGCCAGCAGTGACGGGACAGGGGCCTACGAGCAGTACTTC. The encoded protein is CASSDGTGAYEQYF.